Below are 28 T cell receptor beta chains sequenced from a single sample in a study of blood T cell repertoires in COVID-19. The assay was immunoSEQ multiplex PCR, and TCRdb's table has in-frame clones only and misses some. The data show about 310,000 clones, 90% seen once. Source material: peripheral blood. Source of these receptors: a woman aged 25 to 39 with COVID-19, enrolled during active disease.

The chain joins TRBV28 to TRBJ2-7, with TRBD2 as a possible D gene (5 bases). V was clipped by 2 bases and J by 0 bases, with 14 bases between them. Germline lookup yields CDR1 MDHEN and CDR2 SYDVKM. This CDR3 contains 16 residues. The CDR3 is CASSLQPGMGSYEQYF. CDR3 DNA: TGTGCCAGCAGTTTACAGCCGGGGATGGGCTCCTACGAGCAGTACTTC.

The J gene is TRBJ1-1, the V gene TRBV7-9; perhaps TRBD1 as D (6 bases). V shed 0 bases and J shed 8 bases, with 25 bases lying between them. Germline V gene sequence: CDR1 SEHNR, CDR2 FQNEAQ (reference sequence). The CDR3 extends over 18 amino acids. The CDR3 region is CASSLAAGAVREQTEAFF. DNA for the CDR3: TGTGCCAGCAGCTTAGCAGCAGGGGCTGTTCGCGAACAAACCGAAGCTTTCTTT.

The chain combines TRBV19 with TRBJ1-3; TRBD1 might be the D (6 bases). This CDR3 region has 16 residues. CDR1 and CDR2 (germline): LNHDA, SQIVND (reference sequence). Trimming cost V 6 bases and J 0 bases, with 15 bases left between them. This chain's CDR3 is CASRRDTVSSGNTIYF. For the CDR3, the DNA is TGTGCCAGTAGAAGGGACACGGTGAGCTCTGGAAACACCATATATTTT.

This clone was detected only once. The chain combines TRBV5-1 with TRBJ1-3, with a tentative D call TRBD1 (6 bases). This CDR3 is 15 amino acids long. From germline, CDR1 is SGHRS and CDR2 YFSETQ. Trimming left V 4 bases short and J 0 bases short, with 11 bases between. This chain's CDR3 is CASSILQGSGNTIYF. DNA of the CDR3: TGCGCCAGCAGCATACTACAGGGCTCTGGAAACACCATATATTTT.

The chain combines TRBV20-1 with TRBJ1-5; no clear D gene. Trimming took 3 bases from V and 5 from J, leaving 14 bases between them. In germline, CDR1 is DFQATT, CDR2 SNEGSKA (reference sequence). CDR3 length: 14 amino acids. The chain's CDR3 is CSASFQFDYQPQHF. The CDR3 DNA follows: TGCAGTGCTAGTTTCCAGTTTGATTATCAGCCCCAGCATTTT.

The gene calls are TRBV4-1 and TRBJ2-2, with 10 bases identical to TRBD1. V shed 4 bases, J shed 3 bases, and the junction held 11 bases outside the gene matches. The germline V gene has CDR1 MGHRA and CDR2 YSYEKL. The CDR3 has 18 amino acids. CDR3 loop: CASSPLYPGQGYTGELFF. The CDR3 DNA reads TGCGCCAGCAGCCCCCTTTACCCGGGACAGGGGTACACCGGGGAGCTGTTTTTT.

This chain joins TRBV2 and TRBJ2-7; TRBD2 matches at 10 bases. From germline, CDR1 is SNHLY and CDR2 FYNNEI. The CDR3 contains 16 residues. V shed 5 bases, J shed 1 base, and the junction held 8 bases outside the gene matches. The CDR3 nucleotides are TGTGCCAGCAGTAAGTTAGCGGGAGGAGGGTCCTACGAGCAGTACTTC. This codes for CASSKLAGGGSYEQYF.

The chain employs TRBV30 and TRBJ1-6, with 8 bases identical to TRBD1. The CDR3 is made up of 16 amino acids. The junction had 9 bases not matched to a gene; V was cut back by 6 bases and J by 2 bases. Germline-derived CDR1 and CDR2 are GTSNPN and SVGIG (reference sequence). CDR3 sequence reads: CACLDRAIPYNSPLHF. In DNA, the CDR3 is TGTGCCTGCCTGGACAGGGCTATTCCCTATAATTCACCCCTCCACTTT.

The chain is built from TRBV27 and TRBJ1-2, with D possibly TRBD1 on 6 matching bases. Germline V CDR1 and CDR2: MNHEY, SMNVEV (reference sequence). Trimming left V 2 bases short and J 4 bases short, with 11 bases between. CDR3 length equals 14 residues. CDR3 sequence reads: CASSLGQSPYGYTF. CDR3 bases: TGTGCCAGCAGTTTAGGACAGTCACCCTATGGCTACACCTTC.

This clone was found once. The chain combines TRBV2 with TRBJ1-2; 7 nucleotides match TRBD1. With V trimmed by 6 bases and J by 3 bases, 7 bases remained unmatched. The length of the CDR3 is 14 residues. Per the germline V gene, CDR1 is SNHLY and CDR2 is FYNNEI. CDR3 in DNA: TGTGCCAGCAGCGAGGGACAGCGCCACTATGGCTACACCTTC. The encoded protein is CASSEGQRHYGYTF.

The gene calls are TRBV7-2 and TRBJ1-1, with D uncertain. CDR3 length: 13 amino acids. Germline loops: CDR1 SGHTA, CDR2 FQGNSA. Trimming stripped 1 base from V and 3 bases from J, with 6 bases between. CDR3 sequence reads: CASSLGRYTEAFF. CDR3 nucleotides: TGTGCCAGCAGCTTAGGCAGGTACACTGAAGCTTTCTTT.

The table lists this clone with a count of one. This chain joins TRBV6-5 and TRBJ2-5; 8 bases match TRBD1. With 6 bases clipped from V and 5 bases from J, the junction kept 11 bases outside the gene matches. Per germline, CDR1 MNHEY and CDR2 SVGAGI. The CDR3 is made up of 15 amino acids. For the CDR3, the DNA is TGTGCCAGCAGCATGGACAGGGCAGGTGGGGAGACCCAGTACTTC. Protein sequence: CASSMDRAGGETQYF.

This sequence joins TRBV2 and TRBJ2-1; 7 bases are shared with TRBD1. Germline trimming cut 6 bases from V and 3 bases from J; bases unmatched to any gene: 5. CDR3 length equals 14 residues. From germline, CDR1 is SNHLY and CDR2 FYNNEI. The CDR3 nucleotides are TGTGCCAGCAGCCCAAGGACAGGCTACAATGAGCAGTTCTTC. The encoded protein is CASSPRTGYNEQFF.

The chain is built from TRBV3-1 (or the pseudogene TRBV3-2) and TRBJ1-2, with 7 nucleotides matching TRBD1. V lost 7 bases and J lost 4; bases outside the gene matches: 12. Germline values: CDR1 LGHDT, CDR2 YNNKEL (reference sequence). The CDR3 covers 15 residues. CDR3: CASTQQGDGAYGYTF. For the CDR3, the DNA is TGTGCCAGCACTCAGCAGGGGGACGGGGCCTATGGCTACACCTTC.

V is TRBV4-1 and J is TRBJ2-2; 7 bases align to TRBD2. Trimming at V came to 0 bases and at J to 7 bases, leaving 11 bases not matched to a gene. The CDR3 extends over 17 amino acids. Germline-derived CDR1 and CDR2 are MGHRA and YSYEKL. The CDR3 loop reads CASSQEVAGVRGGELFF. CDR3 coding DNA: TGCGCCAGCAGCCAAGAGGTGGCGGGAGTTCGTGGCGGGGAGCTGTTTTTT.

The rearrangement uses TRBV19 and TRBJ2-5; 10 positions agree with TRBD1. The V and J ends lost 7 bases and 3 bases, in that order; junction bases with no gene match: 8. This CDR3 comprises 15 residues. The germline CDR1 and CDR2 sequences are LNHDA and SQIVND (reference sequence). The CDR3 is CASTPRTGGEETQYF. In DNA, the CDR3 is TGTGCCAGTACCCCGAGGACAGGGGGGGAAGAGACCCAGTACTTC.

About this clone: This likely comes from a read error, as the CDR3 has no conserved phenylalanine or tryptophan at its end. It is unclear where the CDR3 begins or ends on the DNA, so no DNA is shown, and the CDR3 is as TCRdb lists it. The rearrangement links TRBV24-1 to TRBJ2-7; the D call of TRBD1 is as the table states it, not checked on the DNA. The CDR3 spans 10 residues, counting both ends. Germline CDR1 reads KGHDR; CDR2 reads SFDVKD. CDR3 residues: CATDGRGPTL.

Comment on this clone: Within the sample, other DNA sequences also encode this same CDR3. V usage is TRBV19 and J usage is TRBJ2-3; perhaps TRBD2 as D (5 bases). This CDR3 is 12 amino acids long. Trimming cost V 6 bases and J 5 bases, with 9 bases left between them. Germline assignment: CDR1 LNHDA and CDR2 SQIVND (reference sequence). The CDR3 DNA reads as TGTGCCAGTAGCCTACGGGGAGATACGCAGTATTTT. Its translation is CASSLRGDTQYF.

This rearrangement joins TRBV4-1 to TRBJ2-6; no reliable D call. This CDR3 spans 13 amino acids. Germline V lookup: CDR1 MGHRA, CDR2 YSYEKL. Trimming removed 1 base from V and 7 bases from J, with 5 bases in between. CDR3 sequence (DNA): TGCGCCAGCAGCCAAGTTCTTGCCAACGTCCTGACTTTC. It translates to CASSQVLANVLTF.

The chain couples TRBV7-2 to TRBJ2-7; 13 bases are shared with TRBD2. Germline V gene lookup returns CDR1 SGHTA and CDR2 FQGNSA. The CDR3 contains 16 residues. The V and J ends lost 4 bases and 4 bases, in that order; junction bases with no gene match: 7. This CDR3 is CASSSYGTSGIYEQYF. CDR3 DNA sequence: TGTGCCAGCAGCTCCTACGGGACTAGCGGGATATACGAGCAGTACTTC.

This clone was recorded once. This sequence joins TRBV6-5 and TRBJ1-3, with 8 bases aligning to TRBD1. This CDR3 is built from 13 residues. With V trimmed by 8 bases and J by 1 base, 1 base remained unmatched. Germline-derived CDR1 and CDR2 are MNHEY and SVGAGI. CDR3 bases: TGTGCCAGCTGGACAGGGTCTGGAAACACCATATATTTT. Translation gives CASWTGSGNTIYF.

This rearrangement joins TRBV5-1 to TRBJ1-1; the D gene is possibly TRBD1 (5 bases). CDR3 length: 14 amino acids. V gave up 0 bases and J gave up 8 bases, with 14 bases separating them. Germline V CDR1 and CDR2: SGHRS, YFSETQ. CDR3 sequence (DNA): TGCGCCAGCAGCTTGGAGAGCGGGGGTCAAGAAGCTTTCTTT. As protein: CASSLESGGQEAFF.

The chain is built from TRBV2 and TRBJ1-1, with D maybe TRBD1 (5 bases). The CDR3 is made up of 15 amino acids. V was shortened by 4 bases and J by 5 bases, with 17 bases between the two germline ends. Germline CDR1 and CDR2: SNHLY and FYNNEI. The CDR3 region is CASSGGGTLGTEAFF. As DNA, the CDR3 is TGTGCCAGCAGTGGGGGAGGGACTCTTGGGACTGAAGCTTTCTTT.

The V and J genes are TRBV27 and TRBJ2-7; tentative D call: TRBD2 (5 bases). Trimming took 6 bases from V and 7 from J, leaving 10 bases between them. Germline-derived CDR1 and CDR2 are MNHEY and SMNVEV (reference sequence). This CDR3 has 11 residues. In DNA form, the CDR3 reads TGTGCCAGCAGGACGGGGTGGGAGCAGTACTTC. Protein sequence: CASRTGWEQYF.

The chain carries TRBV18 and TRBJ1-3; TRBD1 agrees at 9 bases. J was trimmed by 4 bases and V by 4 bases; bases with no gene match: 8. Germline lookup yields CDR1 KGHSH and CDR2 LQKENI. This CDR3 is 16 amino acids long. CDR3 DNA: TGTGCCAGCTCACAAGAACAGGGGGCAAGCGGAAACACCATATATTTT. This gives the protein CASSQEQGASGNTIYF.

The chain couples TRBV5-1 to TRBJ2-6, with a tentative D call TRBD2 (5 bases). Germline CDR1 is SGHRS and CDR2 is YFSETQ. This CDR3 spans 12 amino acids. V lost 4 bases to trimming and J lost 11 bases, with 10 bases between them. The CDR3 sequence: CASSPGADVLTF. CDR3 coding DNA: TGCGCCAGCAGCCCCGGAGCGGACGTCCTGACTTTC.

The rearrangement uses TRBV11-2 and TRBJ2-7; 8 bases are a match to TRBD1. The CDR3 sequence is 14 residues long. The germline gives CDR1 SGHAT, CDR2 FQNNGV. Unmatched junction bases numbered 4, after V lost 5 bases and J lost 1 base. The CDR3 bases are TGTGCCAGCAGCAGCCGGGACAGGTCCTACGAGCAGTACTTC. This encodes CASSSRDRSYEQYF.

V is TRBV10-1 and J is TRBJ1-1; 9 positions agree with TRBD1. The CDR3 is 14 residues long. J gave up 6 bases and V 2 bases, and 4 bases lay outside the gene matches. From germline, CDR1 is WNHNN and CDR2 SYGVQD (reference sequence). The CDR3 nucleotides read TGCGCCAGCAGTGAGGGGACAGGGAGATCTGAAGCTTTCTTT. Protein product: CASSEGTGRSEAFF.